A single sample gave rise to the 14 T cell receptor beta chains below, sequenced in a study of blood T cell repertoires in COVID-19. The table came from immunoSEQ multiplex PCR; TCRdb's copy has only in-frame clones and leaves some out. The sample contains about 300,000 clones, more than 80% of which appear only once. The sequencing input was peripheral blood. The receptors here all came from a man aged 18 to 29 who had recovered from COVID-19.

The CDR3, as DNA: TGTGCCACCGGGGATGGGAGTAAGCAGTACTTC. It yields the protein CATGDGSKQYF. This chain links TRBV5-7 with TRBJ2-7, with a possible D match to TRBD2 (5 bases). TRBV5-7 falls under the ORF class, with uncertain function. The CDR3 loop spans 11 amino acids. The germline V and J ends were trimmed by 9 bases and 8 bases, with 15 bases remaining between them.

This chain links TRBV18 with TRBJ2-3, with 11 bases that match TRBD2. Per the germline V gene, CDR1 is KGHSH and CDR2 is LQKENI. The CDR3 covers 16 residues. With V trimmed by 3 bases and J by 3 bases, 5 bases remained unmatched. In nucleotides, the CDR3 is TGTGCCAGCTCACCCCCACTAGCGGGAGAGACAGATACGCAGTATTTT. Translation: CASSPPLAGETDTQYF. Filled out from reference TRBV18 and TRBJ2-3, the complete variable domain reads NAGVMQNPRHLVRRRGQEARLRCSPMKGHSHVYWYRQLPEEGLKFMVYLQKENIIDESGMPKERFSAEFPKEGPSILRIQQVVRGDSAAYFCASSPPLAGETDTQYFGPGTRLTVL.

The rearrangement links TRBV6-2 or TRBV6-3 to TRBJ2-7, with 8 bases identical to TRBD2. The junction had 8 bases not matched to a gene; V was cut back by 6 bases and J by 1 base. CDR1 is MNHEY, CDR2 SVGEGT, per germline. CDR3 length: 15 amino acids. The CDR3 nucleotides read TGTGCCAGCAGCTCGGGGGGGACTCCGTCCTACGAGCAGTACTTC. Residues: CASSSGGTPSYEQYF.

This chain links TRBV9 with TRBJ1-2, with 9 bases lining up with TRBD1. After removal of 7 bases from V and 5 bases from J, the junction contained 3 bases not matched to a gene. The germline CDR1 and CDR2 sequences are SGDLS and YYNGEE. The CDR3 sequence is 12 residues long. Here the CDR3 DNA reads TGTGCCAGCGGACAGGGGCCATATGGCTACACCTTC. The encoded protein is CASGQGPYGYTF.

J is TRBJ2-7 and V is TRBV12-5; TRBD1 might be the D (6 bases). V lost 5 bases and J lost 0, with 11 bases in between. CDR1 and CDR2 (germline): LGHNT, FRNRAP. This CDR3 region has 14 residues. The CDR3 is CASGPWDNSYEQYF. CDR3 nucleotides: TGTGCTAGTGGTCCATGGGACAACTCCTACGAGCAGTACTTC.

The chain recombines TRBV3-1 (or the pseudogene TRBV3-2) with TRBJ1-3; tentatively, D is TRBD1 (5 bases). This CDR3 is built from 14 residues. The V gene's germline CDR1 is LGHDT and CDR2 YNNKEL (reference sequence). V dropped 4 bases and J dropped 4 bases, with 11 bases sitting between them. The CDR3 bases are TGTGCCAGCAGCCCCGGGGGAATAGGAAACACCATATATTTT. Its translation: CASSPGGIGNTIYF.

The chain employs TRBV10-1 and TRBJ2-2; a weak D match, TRBD1 (6 bases). This CDR3 has 13 residues. The germline V gene has CDR1 WNHNN and CDR2 SYGVQD (reference sequence). Trimming removed 6 bases from V and 7 bases from J, with 12 bases in between. This CDR3 is CASSSSGVGELFF. CDR3 DNA sequence: TGCGCCAGCAGCTCCTCAGGGGTCGGGGAGCTGTTTTTT.

In DNA form, the CDR3 reads TGCAGCGTTAGGGCCGAATACCGGGAGAACACTGAAGCTTTCTTT. Amino acid sequence: CSVRAEYRENTEAFF. The rearrangement links TRBV29-1 to TRBJ1-1; D is unresolved. V lost 5 bases to trimming and J lost 1 base, with 17 bases between them. CDR1 and CDR2 (germline): SQVTM, ANQGSEA. The CDR3 consists of 15 residues.

V and J are TRBV11-3 and TRBJ2-5; D may be TRBD2 (6 bases). The CDR3 runs to 14 residues. Trimming stripped 4 bases from V and 2 bases from J, with 11 bases between. In germline, CDR1 is SGHNT, CDR2 YENEEA. The CDR3 sequence is CASSYGTEQETQYF. DNA for the CDR3: TGTGCCAGCAGCTATGGGACTGAACAAGAGACCCAGTACTTC.

This clone was seen only once. The chain carries TRBV25-1 and TRBJ1-6; 7 nucleotides line up with TRBD1. Germline loops: CDR1 MGHDK, CDR2 SYGVNS. The CDR3 is made up of 14 amino acids. V lost 1 base to trimming and J lost 7 bases; unmatched junction nucleotides: 1. The CDR3 region is CASSESTGNSPLHF. The CDR3 DNA sequence: TGTGCCAGCAGTGAATCGACAGGGAATTCACCCCTCCACTTT.

The genes are TRBV15 and TRBJ2-3; 8 nucleotides agree with TRBD2. This CDR3 region has 14 residues. CDR1 is LNHNV and CDR2 is YYDKDF in the germline V gene (reference sequence). J lost 5 bases, V lost 6 bases, and 7 bases had no gene match. The CDR3 coding sequence is TGTGCCACCAGAAGGGACGGGGGGGGAGATACGCAGTATTTT. As protein: CATRRDGGGDTQYF.

The chain combines TRBV7-9 with TRBJ2-5; D might be TRBD2 (5 bases). CDR1 and CDR2 from the germline V gene are SEHNR and FQNEAQ (reference sequence). CDR3 size: 15 residues. Trimming took off 5 bases at V and 2 bases at J, with 15 bases between the two ends. CDR3 in amino acids: CASSPLLRVQETQYF. CDR3 nucleotide sequence: TGTGCCAGCAGCCCTCTTTTGAGGGTTCAAGAGACCCAGTACTTC.

The chain combines TRBV2 with TRBJ2-3, with 8 bases lining up with TRBD2. Germline V gives CDR1 SNHLY, CDR2 FYNNEI. This CDR3 comprises 15 residues. J was trimmed by 2 bases and V by 1 base; bases with no gene match: 2. The CDR3 bases are TGTGCCAGCAGTGAAGGGCGGGGGGTCACAGATACGCAGTATTTT. This translates into CASSEGRGVTDTQYF.

The rearrangement joins TRBV7-2 to TRBJ2-3, with TRBD2 as a possible D gene (6 bases). Germline CDR1 reads SGHTA; CDR2 reads FQGNSA. The CDR3 sequence is 15 residues long. Trimming left V 6 bases short and J 0 bases short, with 13 bases between. The chain's CDR3 is CASSPGLISTDTQYF. The DNA for the CDR3 is TGTGCCAGCAGTCCAGGACTAATTAGCACAGATACGCAGTATTTT.